This T cell receptor (beta chain) is drawn from a study of T cell repertoires in cytomegalovirus infection. Overall study: CMV epitopes, recently identified HLA-C-restricted and well-studied HLA-B-restricted, were used. Indications of both CMV infection and matching HLA type were provided by public TCR beta signatures.

From the reads, TCRdb called clonotypes with MiXCR, one entry per CDR3 protein. The sample holds approximately 110,000 distinct CDR3 sequences, over 40% seen once. Notes on this clonotype: Its antigen is not known.

Broader study findings: CMV carriers with the relevant HLA were identified by cumulative public TCR beta family frequency.

V was shortened by 1 base and J by 0 bases, with 7 bases between the two germline ends. CDR1 is SGDLS, CDR2 YYNGEE, per germline. The CDR3 length is 14 residues. This sequence was found in a human donor in good health (CMV status not recorded). Some clones in this sample may be carry-over from other donors' samples. This chain connects TRBV9 to TRBJ1-1; TRBD1 is a possible D gene (6 bases). Sequenced material: CD8+ T cells from cultured PBMCs, taken from culture after CMV antigen stimulation. CDR3 sequence: CASSVQGMNTEAFF. In DNA form, the CDR3 reads TGTGCCAGCAGCGTACAGGGGATGAACACTGAAGCTTTCTTT. Drawing the rest from reference TRBV9 and TRBJ1-1, the complete variable domain is DSGVTQTPKHLITATGQRVTLRCSPRSGDLSVYWYQQSLDQGLQFLIQYYNGEERAKGNILERFSAQQFPDLHSELNLSSLELGDSALYFCASSVQGMNTEAFFGQGTRLTVV.